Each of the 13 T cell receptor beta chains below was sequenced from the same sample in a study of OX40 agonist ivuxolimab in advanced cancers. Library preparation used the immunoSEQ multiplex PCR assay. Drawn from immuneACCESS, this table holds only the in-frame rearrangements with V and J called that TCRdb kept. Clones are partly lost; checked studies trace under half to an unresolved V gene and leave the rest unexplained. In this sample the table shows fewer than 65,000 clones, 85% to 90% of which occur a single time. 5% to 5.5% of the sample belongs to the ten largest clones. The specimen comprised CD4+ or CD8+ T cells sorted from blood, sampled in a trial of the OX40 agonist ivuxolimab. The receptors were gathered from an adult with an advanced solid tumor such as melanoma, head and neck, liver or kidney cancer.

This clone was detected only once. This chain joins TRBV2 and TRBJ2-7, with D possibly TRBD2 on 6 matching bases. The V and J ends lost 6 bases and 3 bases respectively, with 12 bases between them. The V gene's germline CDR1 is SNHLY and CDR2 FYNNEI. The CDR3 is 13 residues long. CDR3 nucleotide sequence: TGTGCCAGCAGGGGGACTTTCTACTACGAGCAGTACTTC. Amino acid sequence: CASRGTFYYEQYF.

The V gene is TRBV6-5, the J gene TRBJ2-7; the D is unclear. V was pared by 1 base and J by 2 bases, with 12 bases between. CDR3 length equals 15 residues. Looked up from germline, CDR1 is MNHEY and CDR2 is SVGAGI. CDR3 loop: CASSYYPIGTYEQYF. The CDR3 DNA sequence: TGTGCCAGCAGTTACTACCCTATTGGGACCTACGAGCAGTACTTC.

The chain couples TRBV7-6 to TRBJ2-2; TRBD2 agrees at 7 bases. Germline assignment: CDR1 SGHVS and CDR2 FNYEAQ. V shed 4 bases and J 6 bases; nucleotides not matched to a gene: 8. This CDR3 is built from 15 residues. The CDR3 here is CASSSGTNRAGELFF. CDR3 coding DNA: TGTGCCAGCAGCTCCGGGACTAATCGCGCCGGGGAGCTGTTTTTT.

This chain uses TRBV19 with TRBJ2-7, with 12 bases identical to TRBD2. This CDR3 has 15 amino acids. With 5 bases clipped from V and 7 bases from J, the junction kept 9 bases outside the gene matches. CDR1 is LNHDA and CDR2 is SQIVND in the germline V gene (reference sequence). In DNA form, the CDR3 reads TGTGCCAGTAGTTCCGGACTAGCGGGAATCCTGGAGCAGTACTTC. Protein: CASSSGLAGILEQYF.

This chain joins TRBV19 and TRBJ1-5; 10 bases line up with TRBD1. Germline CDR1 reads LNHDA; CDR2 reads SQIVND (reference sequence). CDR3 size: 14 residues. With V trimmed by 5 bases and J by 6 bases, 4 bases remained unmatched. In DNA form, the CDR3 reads TGTGCCAGTAGTCTGACAGGGGGCTTTCAGCCCCAGCATTTT. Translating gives CASSLTGGFQPQHF.

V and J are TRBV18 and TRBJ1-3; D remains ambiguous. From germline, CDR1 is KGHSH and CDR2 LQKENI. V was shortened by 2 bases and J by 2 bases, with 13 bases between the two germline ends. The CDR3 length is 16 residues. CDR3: CASSPGVISAGNTIYF. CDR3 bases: TGTGCCAGCTCACCAGGGGTAATCTCCGCTGGAAACACCATATATTTT.

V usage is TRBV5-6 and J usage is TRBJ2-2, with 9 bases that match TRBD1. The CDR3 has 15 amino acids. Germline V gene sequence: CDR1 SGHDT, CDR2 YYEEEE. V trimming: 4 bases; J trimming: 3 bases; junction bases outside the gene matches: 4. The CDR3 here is CASSPGDRDTGELFF. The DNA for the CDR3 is TGTGCCAGCAGCCCAGGGGACAGGGACACCGGGGAGCTGTTTTTT.

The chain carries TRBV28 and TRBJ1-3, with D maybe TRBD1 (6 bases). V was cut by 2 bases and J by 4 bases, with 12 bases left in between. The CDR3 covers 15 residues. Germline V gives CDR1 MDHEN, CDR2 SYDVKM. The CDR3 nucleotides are TGTGCCAGCAGTTTACTGGGGGGGCGCGGAAACACCATATATTTT. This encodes CASSLLGGRGNTIYF.

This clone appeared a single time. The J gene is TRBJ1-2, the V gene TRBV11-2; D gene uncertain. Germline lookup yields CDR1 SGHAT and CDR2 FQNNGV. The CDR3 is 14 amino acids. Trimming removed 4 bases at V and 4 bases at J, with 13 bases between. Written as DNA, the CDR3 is TGTGCCAGCAGCTCAACACCCGAAGGCTATGGCTACACCTTC. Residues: CASSSTPEGYGYTF.

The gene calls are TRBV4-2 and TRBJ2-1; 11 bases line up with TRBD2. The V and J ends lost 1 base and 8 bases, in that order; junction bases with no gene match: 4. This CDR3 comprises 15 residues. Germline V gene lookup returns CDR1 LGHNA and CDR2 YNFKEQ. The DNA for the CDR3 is TGTGCCAGCAGCCAAGTGACTAGCGGGAAGCATGAGCAGTTCTTC. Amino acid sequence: CASSQVTSGKHEQFF.

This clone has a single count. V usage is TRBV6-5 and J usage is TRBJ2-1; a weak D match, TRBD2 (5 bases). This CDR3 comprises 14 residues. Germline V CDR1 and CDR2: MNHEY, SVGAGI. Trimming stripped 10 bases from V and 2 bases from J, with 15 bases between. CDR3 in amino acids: CATSDYRTYNEQFF. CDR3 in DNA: TGTGCCACCTCCGACTATCGTACCTACAATGAGCAGTTCTTC.

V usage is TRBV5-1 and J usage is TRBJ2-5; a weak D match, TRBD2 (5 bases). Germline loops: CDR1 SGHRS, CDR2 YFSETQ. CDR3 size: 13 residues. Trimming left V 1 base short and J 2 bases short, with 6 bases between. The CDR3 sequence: CASSLRGQETQYF. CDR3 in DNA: TGCGCCAGCAGCTTGAGAGGGCAAGAGACCCAGTACTTC.

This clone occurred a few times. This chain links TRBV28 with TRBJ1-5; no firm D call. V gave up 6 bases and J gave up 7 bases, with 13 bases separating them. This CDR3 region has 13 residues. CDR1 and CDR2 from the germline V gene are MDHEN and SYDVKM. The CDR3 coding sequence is TGTGCCAGCAGACCCGACCCAATCCAGCCCCAGCATTTT. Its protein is CASRPDPIQPQHF. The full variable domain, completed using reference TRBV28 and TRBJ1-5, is DVKVTQSSRYLVKRTGEKVFLECVQDMDHENMFWYRQDPGLGLRLIYFSYDVKMKEKGDIPEGYSVSREKKERFSLILESASTNQTSMYLCASRPDPIQPQHFGDGTRLSIL.